This T cell receptor beta chain appears in the sequencing data of a study of blood T cell repertoires in COVID-19. Study context: Nucleic acid was either cDNA or gDNA, and it came from T cells, B-cell-depleted T cells, or PBMCs.

The data were produced by immunoSEQ multiplex PCR, yet TCRdb's version contains in-frame clones alone and is incomplete. Of fewer than 350,000 clones in the sample, about 86% were seen once. The CDR3 is 16 residues long. Germline V lookup: CDR1 LGHDT, CDR2 YNNKEL (reference sequence). The ends lost 0 bases at V and 4 bases at J; junction bases unmatched: 4. The sequenced sample was peripheral blood. This sequence joins TRBV3-1 (or the pseudogene TRBV3-2) and TRBJ2-2; 8 bases are shared with TRBD2. The clonotype comes from a woman in her twenties or thirties with COVID-19, enrolled during active disease. The CDR3 protein is CASSQEGAGGTGELFF. In DNA, the CDR3 is TGTGCCAGCAGCCAAGAAGGGGCGGGGGGCACCGGGGAGCTGTTTTTT.